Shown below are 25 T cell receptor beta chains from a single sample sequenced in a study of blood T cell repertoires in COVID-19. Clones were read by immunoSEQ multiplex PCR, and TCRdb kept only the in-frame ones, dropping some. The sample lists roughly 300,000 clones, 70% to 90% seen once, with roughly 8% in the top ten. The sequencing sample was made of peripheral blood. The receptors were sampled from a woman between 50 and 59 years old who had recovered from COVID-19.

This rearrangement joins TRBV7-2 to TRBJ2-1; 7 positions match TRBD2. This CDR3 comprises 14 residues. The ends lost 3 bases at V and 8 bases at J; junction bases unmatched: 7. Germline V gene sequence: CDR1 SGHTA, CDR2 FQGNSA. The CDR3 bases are TGTGCCAGCAGCTTCTCCCCGGGGGGTGATGAGCAGTTCTTC. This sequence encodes CASSFSPGGDEQFF.

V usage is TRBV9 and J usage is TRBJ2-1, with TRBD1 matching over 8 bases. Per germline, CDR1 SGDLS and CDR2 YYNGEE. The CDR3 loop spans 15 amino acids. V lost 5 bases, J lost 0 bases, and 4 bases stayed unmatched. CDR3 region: CASSIGQGSYNEQFF. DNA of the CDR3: TGTGCCAGCAGTATTGGACAGGGCTCCTACAATGAGCAGTTCTTC.

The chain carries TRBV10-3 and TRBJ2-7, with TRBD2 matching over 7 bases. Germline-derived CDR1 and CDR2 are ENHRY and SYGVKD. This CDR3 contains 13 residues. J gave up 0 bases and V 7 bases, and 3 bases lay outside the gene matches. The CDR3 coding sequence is TGTGCCATCACAAGCGGGGCCTCCTACGAGCAGTACTTC. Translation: CAITSGASYEQYF.

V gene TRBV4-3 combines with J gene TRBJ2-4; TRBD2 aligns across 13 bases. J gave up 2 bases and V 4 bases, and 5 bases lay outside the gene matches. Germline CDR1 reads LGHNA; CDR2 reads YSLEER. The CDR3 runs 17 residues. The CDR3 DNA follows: TGCGCCAGCAGCCGGGGGACTAGCGGGGTATCCAAAAACATTCAGTACTTC. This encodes CASSRGTSGVSKNIQYF.

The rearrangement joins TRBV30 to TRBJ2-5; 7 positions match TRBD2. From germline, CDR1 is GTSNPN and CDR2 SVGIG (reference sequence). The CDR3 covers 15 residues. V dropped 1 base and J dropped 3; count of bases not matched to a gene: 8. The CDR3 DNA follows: TGTGCCTGGAGTGGGGTTTGGGGGGGGAAAGAGACCCAGTACTTC. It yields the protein CAWSGVWGGKETQYF.

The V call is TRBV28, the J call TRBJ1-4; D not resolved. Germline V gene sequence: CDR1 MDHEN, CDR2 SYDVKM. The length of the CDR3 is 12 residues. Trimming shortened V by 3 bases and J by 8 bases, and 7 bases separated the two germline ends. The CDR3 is CASSFPMEKLFF. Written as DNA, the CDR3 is TGTGCCAGCAGTTTCCCTATGGAAAAACTGTTTTTT.

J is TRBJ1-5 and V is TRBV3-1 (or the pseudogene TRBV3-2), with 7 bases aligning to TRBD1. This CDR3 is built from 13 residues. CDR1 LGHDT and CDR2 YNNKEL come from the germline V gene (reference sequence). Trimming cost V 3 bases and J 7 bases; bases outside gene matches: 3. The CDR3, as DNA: TGTGCCAGCAGCCAGCAGGGGGACCAGCCCCAGCATTTT. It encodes CASSQQGDQPQHF.

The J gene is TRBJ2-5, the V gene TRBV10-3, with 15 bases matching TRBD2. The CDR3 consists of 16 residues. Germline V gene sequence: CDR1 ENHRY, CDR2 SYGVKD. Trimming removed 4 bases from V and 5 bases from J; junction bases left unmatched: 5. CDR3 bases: TGTGCCATCAGTGCAGGACTAGCGGGGGGGCGGGAGACCCAGTACTTC. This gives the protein CAISAGLAGGRETQYF.

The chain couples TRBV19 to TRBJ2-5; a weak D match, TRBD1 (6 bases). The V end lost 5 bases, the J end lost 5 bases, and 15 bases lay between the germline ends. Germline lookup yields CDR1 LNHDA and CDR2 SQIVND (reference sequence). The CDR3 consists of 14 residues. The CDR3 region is CASSVNRVRETQYF. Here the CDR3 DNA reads TGTGCCAGTAGTGTAAACAGGGTTCGGGAGACCCAGTACTTC.

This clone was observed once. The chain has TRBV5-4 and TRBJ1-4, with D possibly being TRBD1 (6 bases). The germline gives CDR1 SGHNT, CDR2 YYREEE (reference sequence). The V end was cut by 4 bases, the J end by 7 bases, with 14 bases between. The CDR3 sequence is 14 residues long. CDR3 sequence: CASSPGGQAEKLFF. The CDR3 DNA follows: TGTGCCAGCAGCCCGGGGGGGCAGGCTGAAAAACTGTTTTTT.

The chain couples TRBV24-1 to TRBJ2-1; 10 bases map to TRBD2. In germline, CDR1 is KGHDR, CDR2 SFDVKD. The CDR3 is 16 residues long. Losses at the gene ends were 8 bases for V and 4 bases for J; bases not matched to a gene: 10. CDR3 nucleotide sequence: TGTGCCACCATGGACACCGGGACTAGCGATTACAATGAGCAGTTCTTC. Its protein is CATMDTGTSDYNEQFF.

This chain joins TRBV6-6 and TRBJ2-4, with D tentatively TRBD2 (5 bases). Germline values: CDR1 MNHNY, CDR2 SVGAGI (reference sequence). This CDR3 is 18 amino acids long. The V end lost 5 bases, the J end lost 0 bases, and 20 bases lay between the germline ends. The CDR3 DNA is TGTGCCAGCAGTCACCCACGGGTTCGGGGATTAGCCAAAAACATTCAGTACTTC. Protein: CASSHPRVRGLAKNIQYF.

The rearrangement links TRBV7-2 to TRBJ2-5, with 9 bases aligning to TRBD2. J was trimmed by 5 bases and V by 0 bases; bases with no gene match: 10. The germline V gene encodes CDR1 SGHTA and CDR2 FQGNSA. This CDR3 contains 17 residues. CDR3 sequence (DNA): TGTGCCAGCAGCTTAGCTGGGCTAGCGGGAATGGAGGAGACCCAGTACTTC. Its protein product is CASSLAGLAGMEETQYF.

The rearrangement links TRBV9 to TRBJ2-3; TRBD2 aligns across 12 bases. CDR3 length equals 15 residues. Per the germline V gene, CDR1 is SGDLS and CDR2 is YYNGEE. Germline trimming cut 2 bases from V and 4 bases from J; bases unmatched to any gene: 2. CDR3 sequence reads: CASSVTSGGPDTQYF. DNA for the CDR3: TGTGCCAGCAGCGTGACTAGCGGGGGACCAGATACGCAGTATTTT.

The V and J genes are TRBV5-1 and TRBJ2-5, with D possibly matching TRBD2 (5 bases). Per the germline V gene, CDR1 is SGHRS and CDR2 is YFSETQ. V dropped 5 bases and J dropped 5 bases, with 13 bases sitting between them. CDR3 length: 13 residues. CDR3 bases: TGCGCCAGCAGGGAGGTACCCGTGGAGACCCAGTACTTC. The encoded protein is CASREVPVETQYF.

The chain's CDR3 is CASSLAGGLGDTQYF. The CDR3 DNA reads as TGTGCCAGCAGCTTAGCGGGGGGGCTTGGAGATACGCAGTATTTT. The chain combines TRBV7-2 with TRBJ2-3, with TRBD2 as a possible D gene (7 bases). The CDR3 is made up of 15 amino acids. The germline V and J ends were trimmed by 0 bases and 5 bases, with 12 bases remaining between them. Germline V gene sequence: CDR1 SGHTA, CDR2 FQGNSA.

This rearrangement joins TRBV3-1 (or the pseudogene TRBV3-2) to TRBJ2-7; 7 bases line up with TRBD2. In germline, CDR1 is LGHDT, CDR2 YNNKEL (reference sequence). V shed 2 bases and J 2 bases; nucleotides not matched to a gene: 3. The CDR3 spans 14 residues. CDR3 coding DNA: TGTGCCAGCAGCCAAATGGGGGGGGCCTACGAGCAGTACTTC. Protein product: CASSQMGGAYEQYF.

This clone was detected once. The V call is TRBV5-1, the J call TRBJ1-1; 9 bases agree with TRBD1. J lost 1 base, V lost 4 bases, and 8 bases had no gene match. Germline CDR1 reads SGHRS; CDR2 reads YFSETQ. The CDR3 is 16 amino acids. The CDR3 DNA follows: TGCGCCAGCAGCCCGGGACAGGGATGGGAGAACACTGAAGCTTTCTTT. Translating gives CASSPGQGWENTEAFF. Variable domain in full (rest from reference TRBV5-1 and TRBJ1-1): KAGVTQTPRYLIKTRGQQVTLSCSPISGHRSVSWYQQTPGQGLQFLFEYFSETQRNKGNFPGRFSGRQFSNSRSEMNVSTLELGDSALYLCASSPGQGWENTEAFFGQGTRLTVV.

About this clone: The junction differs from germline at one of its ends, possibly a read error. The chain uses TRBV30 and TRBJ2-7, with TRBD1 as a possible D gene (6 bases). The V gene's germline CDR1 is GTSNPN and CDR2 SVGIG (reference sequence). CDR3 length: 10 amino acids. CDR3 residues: CAWSDGTPHF. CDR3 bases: TGTGCCTGGAGTGACGGGACACCACACTTC.

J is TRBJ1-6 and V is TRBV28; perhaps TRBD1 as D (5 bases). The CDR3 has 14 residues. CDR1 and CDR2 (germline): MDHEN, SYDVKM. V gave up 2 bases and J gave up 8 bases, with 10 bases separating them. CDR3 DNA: TGTGCCAGCAGTTTAGTCCAGGGCGATTCACCCCTCCACTTT. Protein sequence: CASSLVQGDSPLHF.

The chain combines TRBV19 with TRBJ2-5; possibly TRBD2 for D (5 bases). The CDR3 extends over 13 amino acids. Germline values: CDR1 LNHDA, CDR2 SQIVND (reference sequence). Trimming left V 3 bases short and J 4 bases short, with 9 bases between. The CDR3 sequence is CASSIRGVETQYF. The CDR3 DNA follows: TGTGCCAGTAGTATTCGGGGAGTAGAGACCCAGTACTTC.

The CDR3 here is CASSFKSGYTF. Written as DNA, the CDR3 is TGTGCCAGCAGCTTCAAGAGTGGCTACACCTTC. The chain joins TRBV7-9 to TRBJ1-2, with unresolved D. The CDR3 runs to 11 residues. V lost 3 bases to trimming and J lost 7 bases, with 6 bases between them. Germline CDR1 is SEHNR and CDR2 is FQNEAQ (reference sequence).

The CDR3 loop reads CASTTGINEKLFF. CDR3 DNA: TGTGCCAGTACCACAGGGATTAATGAAAAACTGTTTTTT. V and J are TRBV19 and TRBJ1-4, with D perhaps matching TRBD1 (6 bases). CDR1 is LNHDA, CDR2 SQIVND, per germline (reference sequence). V lost 7 bases, J lost 4 bases, and 10 bases lay in between. This CDR3 contains 13 residues.

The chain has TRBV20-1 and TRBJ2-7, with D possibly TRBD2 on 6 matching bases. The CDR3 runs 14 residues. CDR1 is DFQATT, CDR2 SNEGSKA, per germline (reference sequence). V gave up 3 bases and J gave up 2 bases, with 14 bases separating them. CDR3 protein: CSASWDFSPYEQYF. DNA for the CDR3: TGCAGTGCTAGTTGGGACTTCTCTCCCTACGAGCAGTACTTC.

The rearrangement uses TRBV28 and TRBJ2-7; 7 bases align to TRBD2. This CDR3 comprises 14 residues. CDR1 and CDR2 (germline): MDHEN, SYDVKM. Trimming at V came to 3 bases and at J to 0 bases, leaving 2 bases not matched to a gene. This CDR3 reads CASSFLAVSYEQYF. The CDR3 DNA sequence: TGTGCCAGCAGTTTTCTAGCGGTCTCCTACGAGCAGTACTTC. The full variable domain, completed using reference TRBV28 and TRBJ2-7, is DVKVTQSSRYLVKRTGEKVFLECVQDMDHENMFWYRQDPGLGLRLIYFSYDVKMKEKGDIPEGYSVSREKKERFSLILESASTNQTSMYLCASSFLAVSYEQYFGPGTRLTVT.